This T cell receptor (beta chain) was profiled in a study of blood T cells in healthy people across ages. The CDR3 consists of 14 residues. CDR1 and CDR2 from the germline V gene are LGHNA and YSLEER. V dropped 0 bases and J dropped 8 bases, with 11 bases sitting between them. PCR was performed a second time for roughly 6 to 12 cycles using a sample-barcoded 5' primer and a J-beta primer mix. TCRdb reprocessed the 5' RACE reads with MiXCR, giving one entry per CDR3 protein. In the table there are about 830,000 distinct CDR3 sequences, about 62% of which are singletons. The sample was blood. The rearrangement links TRBV4-3 to TRBJ2-1; D uncertain. The receptor was derived from a young man in good health. CDR3 residues: CASSQDIGFDEQFF. The CDR3 bases are TGCGCCAGCAGCCAAGATATAGGGTTCGATGAGCAGTTCTTC.